The 25 T cell receptor beta chains below come from one sample, sequenced in a study of early stage breast cancer tumors. Profiling relied on immunoSEQ multiplex PCR, and the TCRdb table lists in-frame clones only, not all of them. The sample shows approximately 33,000 clones, roughly four fifths of them seen only once. The material sequenced was blood. The receptors were sampled from a person aged 40 to 49 with breast cancer.

This clone has more than one count but fewer than ten. The chain couples TRBV30 to TRBJ2-1; tentative D call: TRBD1 (6 bases). The V end was cut by 5 bases, the J end by 10 bases, with 21 bases between. The germline V gene encodes CDR1 GTSNPN and CDR2 SVGIG (reference sequence). The CDR3 contains 14 residues. The DNA for the CDR3 is TGTGCCTGGCTTCTGGCAGGGGCCTTAGGGGAGCAGTTCTTC. Its translation: CAWLLAGALGEQFF.

The CDR3 bases are TGTGCCAGCAGTGTATTAACAGATACGCAGTATTTT. It specifies CASSVLTDTQYF. The rearrangement links TRBV25-1 to TRBJ2-3; no clear D. Germline assignment: CDR1 MGHDK and CDR2 SYGVNS. With 4 bases removed from V and 3 bases from J, the gap between germline ends came to 5 bases. The CDR3 has 12 amino acids.

The chain is built from TRBV9 and TRBJ2-5; TRBD2 matches 7 bases. The germline CDR1 and CDR2 sequences are SGDLS and YYNGEE. The CDR3 totals 16 residues. V gave up 1 base and J gave up 0 bases; unmatched junction bases: 6. In nucleotides, the CDR3 is TGTGCCAGCAGCGTAAGTCCCCTAGCGGACCAAGAGACCCAGTACTTC. This codes for CASSVSPLADQETQYF.

This chain links TRBV29-1 with TRBJ2-1, with 10 bases identical to TRBD2. The CDR3 runs 17 residues. Germline V CDR1 and CDR2: SQVTM, ANQGSEA. The junction had 17 bases not matched to a gene; V was cut back by 8 bases and J by 4 bases. The CDR3 nucleotides are TGCAGCTTCCTCGGCCCCTCTAGCGGGAGTTCGTACAATGAGCAGTTCTTC. The encoded protein is CSFLGPSSGSSYNEQFF.

The chain is built from TRBV11-3 and TRBJ2-7, with 14 bases fitting TRBD2. Per the germline V gene, CDR1 is SGHNT and CDR2 is YENEEA. This CDR3 spans 15 amino acids. The V and J ends lost 5 bases and 6 bases, in that order; junction bases with no gene match: 6. CDR3 loop: CASSPPGLAGAEQYF. The CDR3 DNA follows: TGTGCCAGCAGCCCCCCGGGACTAGCGGGAGCCGAGCAGTACTTC.

The gene calls are TRBV19 and TRBJ2-7; D is possibly TRBD2 (5 bases). V lost 9 bases and J lost 4, with 16 bases in between. The CDR3 is 13 amino acids. Germline CDR1 and CDR2: LNHDA and SQIVND (reference sequence). DNA for the CDR3: TGTGCCAGCGGAGGACCTGGTTGGTACGAGCAGTACTTC. Its protein product is CASGGPGWYEQYF.

The chain couples TRBV7-9 to TRBJ2-1; D possibly corresponds to TRBD1 (6 bases). Trimming removed 5 bases at V and 6 bases at J, with 11 bases between. CDR3 length equals 13 residues. The germline V gene encodes CDR1 SEHNR and CDR2 FQNEAQ (reference sequence). CDR3: CASSLQGGNEQFF. The CDR3 DNA sequence: TGTGCCAGCAGCCTACAGGGCGGCAATGAGCAGTTCTTC. The whole variable domain, filled in from reference TRBV7-9 and TRBJ2-1, reads DTGVSQNPRHKITKRGQNVTFRCDPISEHNRLYWYRQTLGQGPEFLTYFQNEAQLEKSRLLSDRFSAERPKGSFSTLEIQRTEQGDSAMYLCASSLQGGNEQFFGPGTRLTVL.

V usage is TRBV6-1 and J usage is TRBJ1-2, with TRBD1 matching 7 bases. Losses at the gene ends were 1 base for V and 3 bases for J; bases not matched to a gene: 5. Germline V lookup: CDR1 MNHNS, CDR2 SASEGT. The CDR3 sequence is 15 residues long. CDR3 amino acids: CASSEGGTVYYGYTF. CDR3 sequence (DNA): TGTGCCAGCAGTGAAGGGGGGACAGTATACTATGGCTACACCTTC.

The genes are TRBV9 and TRBJ1-1; D ambiguous. CDR1 and CDR2 from the germline V gene are SGDLS and YYNGEE. V lost 2 bases, J lost 4 bases, and 6 bases lay in between. This CDR3 comprises 12 residues. CDR3 loop: CASSVEGTEAFF. CDR3 nucleotide sequence: TGTGCCAGCAGCGTGGAAGGCACTGAAGCTTTCTTT.

The chain links TRBV27 to TRBJ1-5; TRBD1 matches at 8 bases. In germline, CDR1 is MNHEY, CDR2 SMNVEV (reference sequence). This CDR3 has 23 residues. V was pared by 3 bases and J by 0 bases, with 25 bases of the junction left unmatched. DNA of the CDR3: TGTGCCAGCAGTTTCATTTTAGGGGGGCTAGAGGACAGGGCTCTTCTTAGCAATCAGCCCCAGCATTTT. Its protein product is CASSFILGGLEDRALLSNQPQHF.

CDR3 in amino acids: CASKRTVNTGELFF. In DNA, the CDR3 is TGCGCCAGCAAAAGGACAGTAAACACCGGGGAGCTGTTTTTT. V gene TRBV23-1 combines with J gene TRBJ2-2; weak D call: TRBD1 (6 bases). TRBV23-1 is recorded as an ORF, its role being uncertain. CDR3 size: 14 residues. The V and J ends lost 7 bases and 2 bases respectively, with 11 bases between them.

This chain joins TRBV7-9 and TRBJ2-5, with D maybe TRBD2 (6 bases). Germline V lookup: CDR1 SEHNR, CDR2 FQNEAQ (reference sequence). This CDR3 contains 17 residues. Trimming took off 3 bases at V and 2 bases at J, with 19 bases between the two ends. The CDR3 region has the DNA TGTGCCAGCAGCTTTCGCCCCTGGGGGGTACGGCAAGAGACCCAGTACTTC. This gives the protein CASSFRPWGVRQETQYF.

The CDR3 region is CASSKGQNYNYGYTF. As DNA, the CDR3 is TGTGCCAGCAGCAAAGGACAGAACTACAACTATGGCTACACCTTC. V is TRBV27 and J is TRBJ1-2, with D perhaps matching TRBD1 (6 bases). This CDR3 region has 15 residues. Between the trimmed V and J ends, which lost 6 bases and 2 bases, there was a span of 16 bases. Per germline, CDR1 MNHEY and CDR2 SMNVEV (reference sequence).

The rearrangement links TRBV29-1 to TRBJ1-2; 8 bases align to TRBD1. CDR3 size: 14 residues. Germline CDR1 reads SQVTM; CDR2 reads ANQGSEA. V trimming: 2 bases; J trimming: 4 bases; junction bases outside the gene matches: 6. CDR3 DNA: TGCAGCGTTGAAAAGGGGACAGGCGTCTATGGCTACACCTTC. This encodes CSVEKGTGVYGYTF. The variable domain in full, completed from reference TRBV29-1 and TRBJ1-2, reads SAVISQKPSRDICQRGTSLTIQCQVDSQVTMMFWYRQQPGQSLTLIATANQGSEATYESGFVIDKFPISRPNLTFSTLTVSNMSPEDSSIYLCSVEKGTGVYGYTFGSGTRLTVV.

This chain joins TRBV7-2 and TRBJ2-3; D is perhaps TRBD2 (6 bases). Trimming left V 3 bases short and J 6 bases short, with 13 bases between. The germline CDR1 and CDR2 sequences are SGHTA and FQGNSA. The CDR3 spans 14 residues. The DNA of the CDR3 is TGTGCCAGCAGCTTTCGGGCAGGGAGGGATACGCAGTATTTT. Translation: CASSFRAGRDTQYF.

This chain links TRBV19 with TRBJ2-2, with TRBD2 matching 12 bases. This CDR3 has 16 amino acids. Germline CDR1 is LNHDA and CDR2 is SQIVND (reference sequence). V lost 7 bases and J lost 7; bases outside the gene matches: 10. CDR3 amino acids: CASIPGTSGYGGELFF. DNA for the CDR3: TGTGCCAGTATACCAGGGACTAGCGGGTATGGCGGGGAGCTGTTTTTT.

To note about this clone: An end of the junction does not agree with germline; a read error may underlie this. The chain links TRBV7-9 to TRBJ1-1; D perhaps matches TRBD1 (5 bases). The length of the CDR3 is 13 residues. Germline CDR1 and CDR2: SEHNR and FQNEAQ (reference sequence). The DNA of the CDR3 is TGTGCCGGCAGCTTACTGGGGGAGACTGAAGCTTTCTTT. This translates into CAGSLLGETEAFF.

The CDR3 reads CASRERESTEAFF. The CDR3 bases are TGTGCCAGCAGGGAGAGGGAGAGCACTGAAGCTTTCTTT. The genes are TRBV2 and TRBJ1-1; no clear D. This CDR3 contains 13 residues. Looked up from germline, CDR1 is SNHLY and CDR2 is FYNNEI. V was cut by 6 bases and J by 4 bases, with 12 bases left in between.

The table lists this clone with a count of one. The J gene is TRBJ2-4, the V gene TRBV29-1; no reliable D call. V shed 6 bases and J shed 0 bases, with 15 bases lying between them. This CDR3 contains 15 residues. CDR1 and CDR2 (germline): SQVTM, ANQGSEA. CDR3 bases: TGCAGCGTCACCTCTACTCCCGGAGCCAAAAACATTCAGTACTTC. It is translated as CSVTSTPGAKNIQYF. Combining the CDR3 with reference TRBV29-1 and TRBJ2-4 gives the whole variable domain SAVISQKPSRDICQRGTSLTIQCQVDSQVTMMFWYRQQPGQSLTLIATANQGSEATYESGFVIDKFPISRPNLTFSTLTVSNMSPEDSSIYLCSVTSTPGAKNIQYFGAGTRLSVL.

The count of this clone is one. The chain joins TRBV18 to TRBJ2-1; a possible D gene is TRBD2 (5 bases). Deletions cut 4 bases from V and 5 bases from J, with 15 bases between. CDR1 KGHSH and CDR2 LQKENI come from the germline V gene. The CDR3 spans 15 residues. In DNA form, the CDR3 reads TGTGCCAGCTCACGAGAGGCCGGACTTAACAATGAGCAGTTCTTC. This codes for CASSREAGLNNEQFF.

Only a few counts were recorded for this clone. The rearrangement joins TRBV18 to TRBJ2-7; TRBD2 matches at 7 bases. The CDR3 has 18 amino acids. The ends lost 3 bases at V and 13 bases at J; junction bases unmatched: 27. Germline loops: CDR1 KGHSH, CDR2 LQKENI. The CDR3 spells CASSPRRARTRSPAPPYF. The CDR3 coding sequence is TGTGCCAGCTCACCGCGTCGGGCTCGGACTAGATCACCAGCACCTCCCTACTTC.

This clone was picked up one time. The chain couples TRBV4-2 to TRBJ2-7; 7 nucleotides align to TRBD1. The ends lost 0 bases at V and 6 bases at J; junction bases unmatched: 8. CDR1 and CDR2 from the germline V gene are LGHNA and YNFKEQ. CDR3 length equals 15 residues. The CDR3 nucleotides are TGTGCCAGCAGCCAAGAGGGGCAGGGGGTAGGCGAGCAGTACTTC. It translates to CASSQEGQGVGEQYF.

The V and J genes are TRBV29-1 and TRBJ1-4, with a possible D match to TRBD1 (6 bases). The V gene lost 3 bases and the J gene lost 7 bases, with 15 bases spanning the gap. Germline loops: CDR1 SQVTM, CDR2 ANQGSEA. The CDR3 spans 14 residues. The CDR3 region is CSVDGGGRGEKLFF. The CDR3 coding sequence is TGCAGCGTTGATGGCGGGGGGCGCGGTGAAAAACTGTTTTTT.

V and J are TRBV5-1 and TRBJ2-3, with D tentatively TRBD1 (6 bases). Germline V gene data show CDR1 as SGHRS and CDR2 as YFSETQ. The CDR3 covers 16 residues. V lost 0 bases to trimming and J lost 6 bases, with 17 bases between them. CDR3 nucleotides: TGCGCCAGCAGCTTGGGACAGGCCATCCCAGGGGATACGCAGTATTTT. The encoded protein is CASSLGQAIPGDTQYF.

This sequence joins TRBV11-2 and TRBJ2-1; 9 bases line up with TRBD2. The CDR3 loop spans 16 amino acids. Germline CDR1 is SGHAT and CDR2 is FQNNGV. Unmatched junction bases numbered 8, after V lost 4 bases and J lost 4 bases. CDR3 protein: CASSSEGGRAYNEQFF. DNA of the CDR3: TGTGCCAGCAGCTCAGAAGGCGGGAGGGCTTACAATGAGCAGTTCTTC.